This note documents a single T cell receptor beta chain sequence. V lost 3 bases, J lost 5 bases, and 5 bases stayed unmatched. The CDR3 is made up of 14 amino acids. Germline CDR1 and CDR2: KGHSH and LQKENI. With random hexamers, reverse transcription was performed on about 0.5 to 1 ug of RNA. Coverage of TCR beta CDR3 amplification by immunoSEQ multiplex PCR extended to 54 Vbeta and 13 Jbeta. MiXCR, run by TCRdb on the immunoSEQ multiplex PCR reads, gives a single entry per CDR3 protein. The profile shows nearly 70,000 distinct CDR3 sequences, around 95% of them singletons. In blood CD8+ and CD4+ T cells, TCR beta underwent sequencing. This record belongs to a study of CD8 T cells in Susac syndrome.

The chain combines TRBV18 with TRBJ2-5, with 8 nucleotides matching TRBD1. The TCR was taken from a human donor in good health. The sequenced sample was CD8+ T cells from PBMCs. The DNA for the CDR3 is TGTGCCAGCTCACCGGACGGACAGGGCGAGACCCAGTACTTC. Its translation: CASSPDGQGETQYF.